This T cell receptor beta chain was observed in a study of OX40 agonist ivuxolimab in advanced cancers. Study information: Ivuxolimab, which is an agonistic anti-OX40 (CD134) antibody, was administered to the patients. Study-level points and caveats: Low clonal expansion, among the lowest seen, marked partial responders at 0.1-3.0 mg/kg.

TCRdb keeps only in-frame clones here, not all; method: immunoSEQ multiplex PCR. The data contain some 77,000 clones, roughly 85% of them seen just once; the ten biggest clones take up around 2.1%. Worth noting for this clone: The antigen is unknown.

CDR3 length equals 15 residues. The ends were cut back, 0 bases at V and 4 bases at J, with 12 bases in the middle. Looked up from germline, CDR1 is KGHSH and CDR2 is LQKENI. The chain is built from TRBV18 and TRBJ2-5; D might be TRBD2 (6 bases). The input for sequencing was CD4+ or CD8+ T cells sorted from blood, taken in a trial of the OX40 agonist ivuxolimab. This receptor was taken from an adult with an advanced solid tumor such as melanoma, head and neck, liver or kidney cancer. Here the CDR3 reads CASSPPGGRRETQYF. As DNA, the CDR3 is TGTGCCAGCTCACCACCAGGAGGGAGGCGAGAGACCCAGTACTTC.